The clone carrying this T cell receptor (beta chain) showed up just a few times. The target antigen is unknown. This beta chain came through as a stray read in a library set up for alpha chains, and its size says little. TCRdb passed the 5' RACE reads through MiXCR, listing each CDR3 protein once. The table has about 16,000 distinct CDR3 sequences, approximately 6.9% seen once. This sample stems from a study of spatial heterogeneity in lung cancer. Study-wide results and caveats: Within tumors, counts of expanded alpha and beta TCRs tracked tumor mutation counts.

The CDR3 length is 14 residues. Germline CDR1 DFQATT, CDR2 SNEGSKA (reference sequence). The V end was cut by 3 bases, the J end by 1 base, with 12 bases between. Sample time point: sample taken at primary tumor resection. The chain links TRBV20-1 to TRBJ1-2; D not certain. The source was lung tumor tissue, collected at surgery. The source of this sequence is a female donor with early-stage non-small cell lung cancer. CDR3 nucleotides: TGCAGTGCTAGTTCGGGCGGGTTTAACTATGGCTACACCTTC. Residues: CSASSGGFNYGYTF.